Each of the 13 T cell receptor beta chains below was sequenced from the same sample in a study of blood T cells in healthy people across ages. For the second PCR, which ran for about 7 to 12 cycles, a sample-barcoded 5' primer and a J-beta primer mix were used. TCRdb analysed the 5' RACE reads with MiXCR anew, one entry per CDR3 protein. The sample carries hundreds of thousands of distinct CDR3 sequences, roughly a quarter recorded once. This same sample was also taken into another study, of T cells of mothers and their children.

Material: blood. Source of these receptors: a boy under 10 years old in good health.

This clonotype was seen only a few times. The chain employs TRBV5-1 and TRBJ2-5, with 11 bases that match TRBD2. The J segment lost 9 bases and the V segment lost 5 bases, leaving 12 bases of the junction unmatched. CDR1 and CDR2 from the germline V gene are SGHRS and YFSETQ. The CDR3 consists of 15 residues. The CDR3 nucleotides are TGCGCCAGCAGTCCCACTACTAGCGGGGGAGGTCCCCAGTACTTC. Protein: CASSPTTSGGGPQYF.

The chain links TRBV19 to TRBJ2-2, with TRBD1 identical over 7 bases. CDR1 is LNHDA, CDR2 SQIVND, per germline (reference sequence). The CDR3 covers 15 residues. V was clipped by 5 bases and J by 4 bases; unmatched bases: 7. The CDR3 sequence is CASSSPGQLTGELFF. The CDR3, as DNA: TGTGCCAGTAGTTCCCCGGGACAGCTCACCGGGGAGCTGTTTTTT.

This chain uses TRBV20-1 with TRBJ2-5; TRBD2 matches at 9 bases. The end of the DNA aligns better with TRBJ2-7, so the J call may be wrong. The CDR3 totals 14 residues. Germline-derived CDR1 and CDR2 are DFQATT and SNEGSKA (reference sequence). The CDR3 sequence is CSARDNSGGHEQYF. The CDR3 DNA is TGCAGTGCTAGAGATAATAGCGGGGGTCACGAGCAGTACTTC.

This clonotype occurred a few times. The chain uses TRBV10-3 and TRBJ1-1, with 8 bases fitting TRBD1. The CDR3 loop spans 12 amino acids. Per the germline V gene, CDR1 is ENHRY and CDR2 is SYGVKD. The trim removed 6 bases at V and 6 bases at J, leaving 3 bases unmatched. The CDR3 DNA reads as TGTGCCATCAGCCGGACAGGGTCTGAAGCTTTCTTT. Protein product: CAISRTGSEAFF.

The sample holds many counts of this clonotype. The chain combines TRBV30 with TRBJ2-1; the match to TRBD1 covers 10 bases. Trimming removed 8 bases from V and 3 bases from J; junction bases left unmatched: 7. Germline V lookup: CDR1 GTSNPN, CDR2 SVGIG (reference sequence). This CDR3 has 14 amino acids. The CDR3: CAGTGTGDYNEQFF. CDR3 bases: TGTGCCGGGACCGGGACAGGGGACTACAATGAGCAGTTCTTC. The full variable domain, with the rest looked up from reference TRBV30 and TRBJ2-1, is SQTIHQWPATLVQPVGSPLSLECTVEGTSNPNLYWYRQAAGRGLQLLFYSVGIGQISSEVPQNLSASRPQDRQFILSSKKLLLSDSGFYLCAGTGTGDYNEQFFGPGTRLTVL.

This clonotype was seen a handful of times. The chain links TRBV6-5 to TRBJ1-4; D is undetermined. The germline V gene has CDR1 MNHEY and CDR2 SVGAGI. Trimming stripped 6 bases from V and 3 bases from J, with 11 bases between. CDR3 length: 14 amino acids. CDR3 region: CASRPRASNEKLFF. The CDR3 nucleotides read TGTGCCAGCAGGCCCCGGGCTTCTAATGAAAAACTGTTTTTT.

The chain joins TRBV29-1 to TRBJ2-7; tentative D call: TRBD2 (5 bases). V lost 7 bases and J lost 0, with 16 bases in between. CDR1 SQVTM and CDR2 ANQGSEA come from the germline V gene. The CDR3 loop spans 14 amino acids. CDR3 residues: CSGKRTLNSYEQYF. CDR3 DNA sequence: TGCAGCGGCAAACGGACTTTGAACTCCTACGAGCAGTACTTC.

The chain joins TRBV5-1 to TRBJ2-7, with TRBD1 matching 8 bases. The CDR3 length is 15 residues. Germline loops: CDR1 SGHRS, CDR2 YFSETQ. The V segment lost 3 bases and the J segment 2 bases; nucleotides outside the gene matches: 7. The CDR3 bases are TGCGCCAGCAGCTCCCCGGGGACAGGACCCTACGAGCAGTACTTC. Encoded protein: CASSSPGTGPYEQYF.

In its sample, this clonotype was seen a few times. The V and J genes are TRBV30 and TRBJ2-7, with TRBD1 as a possible D gene (6 bases). V lost 2 bases to trimming and J lost 9 bases, with 14 bases between them. CDR3 size: 12 residues. CDR1 GTSNPN and CDR2 SVGIG come from the germline V gene (reference sequence). CDR3 nucleotide sequence: TGTGCCTGGAGTACACAGGGTGGCGGGCAGTACTTC. Translation: CAWSTQGGGQYF. The entire variable domain, with the rest obtained from reference TRBV30 and TRBJ2-7, is as follows: SQTIHQWPATLVQPVGSPLSLECTVEGTSNPNLYWYRQAAGRGLQLLFYSVGIGQISSEVPQNLSASRPQDRQFILSSKKLLLSDSGFYLCAWSTQGGGQYFGPGTRLTVT.

This clonotype was seen a few times. The V call is TRBV6-2 or TRBV6-3, the J call TRBJ2-7, with 7 bases aligning to TRBD1. V shed 3 bases, J shed 5 bases, and the junction held 10 bases outside the gene matches. CDR1 is MNHEY and CDR2 is SVGEGT in the germline V gene. The CDR3 spans 15 residues. CDR3 sequence: CASSYRQGISHEQYF. DNA for the CDR3: TGTGCCAGCAGTTATCGACAGGGAATAAGCCACGAGCAGTACTTC.

The chain has TRBV5-1 and TRBJ2-4; 10 bases are shared with TRBD1. The J segment lost 3 bases and the V segment lost 0 bases, leaving 18 bases of the junction unmatched. CDR3 length: 21 amino acids. CDR1 SGHRS and CDR2 YFSETQ come from the germline V gene. CDR3 region: CASSLATIFDRGLLVKNIQYF. The CDR3 nucleotides read TGCGCCAGCAGCTTGGCCACGATATTCGACAGGGGGCTTCTGGTCAAAAACATTCAGTACTTC.

There are a few counts of this clonotype. The CDR3 here is CASSIARVGETQYF. The CDR3 DNA sequence: TGTGCCAGTAGTATAGCTCGGGTCGGCGAGACCCAGTACTTC. The chain uses TRBV19 and TRBJ2-5; the D is unclear. Per germline, CDR1 LNHDA and CDR2 SQIVND (reference sequence). V lost 1 base to trimming and J lost 5 bases, with 11 bases between them. This CDR3 contains 14 residues.

V gene TRBV6-4 combines with J gene TRBJ1-1; TRBD1 matches 7 bases. This CDR3 contains 14 residues. The V segment lost 6 bases and the J segment 3 bases; nucleotides outside the gene matches: 7. Germline V gene data show CDR1 as MRHNA and CDR2 as SNTAGT. Here the CDR3 DNA reads TGTGCCAGCAGCGCTGACAGGGCCGACACTGAAGCTTTCTTT. As protein: CASSADRADTEAFF.